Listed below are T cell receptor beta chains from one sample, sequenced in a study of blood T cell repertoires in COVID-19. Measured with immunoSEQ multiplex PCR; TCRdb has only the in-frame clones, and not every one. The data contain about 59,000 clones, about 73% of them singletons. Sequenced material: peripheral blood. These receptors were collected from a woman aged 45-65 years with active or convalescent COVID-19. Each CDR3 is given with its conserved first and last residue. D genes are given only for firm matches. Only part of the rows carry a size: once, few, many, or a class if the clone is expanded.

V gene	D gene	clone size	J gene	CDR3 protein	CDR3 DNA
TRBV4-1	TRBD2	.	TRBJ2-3	CASSQSGRALTDTQYF	TGCGCCAGCAGCCAGAGCGGGAGGGCCCTCACAGATACGCAGTATTTT
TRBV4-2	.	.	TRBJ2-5	CASSPRLVETQYF	TGTGCCAGCAGCCCTAGGTTGGTGGAGACCCAGTACTTC
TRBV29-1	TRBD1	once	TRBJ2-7	CSVLRGTGGSEQYF	TGCAGCGTCCTAAGGGGGACAGGGGGCAGCGAGCAGTACTTC
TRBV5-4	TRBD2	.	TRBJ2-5	CASSLGSGTGGETQYF	TGTGCCAGCAGCTTGGGTAGCGGGACTGGGGGGGAGACCCAGTACTTC
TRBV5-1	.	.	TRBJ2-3	CASSGTSSTDTQYF	TGCGCCAGCAGCGGCACTAGCAGCACAGATACGCAGTATTTT
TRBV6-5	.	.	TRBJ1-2	CASSFIETAGGYTF	TGTGCCAGCAGTTTCATCGAGACAGCGGGGGGCTACACCTTC
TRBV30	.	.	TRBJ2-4	CAWSVLFRGRGKNIQYF	TGTGCCTGGAGTGTACTCTTTCGGGGGAGAGGCAAAAACATTCAGTACTTC
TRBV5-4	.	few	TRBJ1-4	CASSPDTAEKLFF	TGTGCCAGCAGCCCGGACACAGCCGAAAAACTGTTTTTT
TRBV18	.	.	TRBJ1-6	CASSPFDPRGAYNSPLHF	TGTGCCAGCTCACCTTTCGACCCCCGCGGAGCCTATAATTCACCCCTCCACTTT
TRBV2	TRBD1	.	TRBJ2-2	CASSAQGRHTGELFF	TGTGCCAGCAGTGCACAGGGGCGGCACACCGGGGAGCTGTTTTTT
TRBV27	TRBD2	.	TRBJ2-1	CASSSGTSGRNNEQFF	TGTGCCAGCAGTTCAGGGACTAGCGGGAGGAACAATGAGCAGTTCTTC
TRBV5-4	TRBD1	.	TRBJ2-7	CASSARQGAWEQYF	TGTGCCAGCAGCGCCCGACAGGGGGCGTGGGAGCAGTACTTC
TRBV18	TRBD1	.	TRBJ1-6	CASSPLAGTGDNSPLHF	TGTGCCAGCTCACCCCTAGCCGGGACAGGGGATAATTCACCCCTCCACTTT